These 9 T cell receptor beta chains came from one sample sequenced in a study of shared clonotypes between healthy human individuals. CD45RO-negative, CCR7-positively selected cells formed the naive CD8 fraction, excluding terminally differentiated effector memory CD45RA+ cells. Sequencing used immunoSEQ multiplex PCR; TCRdb keeps in-frame clones, though not all of them. The table includes about 2,200,000 clones, approximately 94% detected once. The source material was naive CD8+ T cells from PBMCs. Every receptor here comes from a man aged 18 to 35 in good health. Some clones in this sample may be carry-over from other donors' samples.

The chain combines TRBV4-3 with TRBJ2-7, with a possible D match to TRBD1 (7 bases). Per the germline V gene, CDR1 is LGHNA and CDR2 is YSLEER. V was pared by 1 base and J by 5 bases, with 15 bases between. This CDR3 contains 15 residues. Here the CDR3 DNA reads TGCGCCAGCAGCCAAGGACAGGGCCGCGGGAACGAGCAGTACTTC. Translated: CASSQGQGRGNEQYF.

As for this clone: This same CDR3 is encoded by further DNA sequences in the sample. CDR3: CASSVRDRDQPQHF. The CDR3 DNA sequence: TGTGCCAGCAGTGTCCGGGACCGAGATCAGCCCCAGCATTTT. V is TRBV27 and J is TRBJ1-5; TRBD1 might be the D (5 bases). Germline V gives CDR1 MNHEY, CDR2 SMNVEV (reference sequence). The CDR3 has 14 amino acids. V gave up 5 bases and J gave up 5 bases, with 13 bases separating them.

The J gene is TRBJ2-4, the V gene TRBV5-6, with a weak D call TRBD1 (6 bases). The CDR3 contains 13 residues. Trimming removed 3 bases at V and 6 bases at J, with 10 bases between. Germline V gene sequence: CDR1 SGHDT, CDR2 YYEEEE. The chain's CDR3 is CASSSGTPNIQYF. CDR3 nucleotide sequence: TGTGCCAGCAGCTCCGGGACACCAAACATTCAGTACTTC.

The CDR3 region is CASSLDRPHPNEQFF. The DNA of the CDR3 is TGTGCCAGCAGCTTAGACCGGCCCCACCCCAATGAGCAGTTCTTC. The J gene is TRBJ2-1, the V gene TRBV5-6; D is unclear. The CDR3 has 15 residues. With 2 bases removed from V and 6 bases from J, the gap between germline ends came to 15 bases. Germline loops: CDR1 SGHDT, CDR2 YYEEEE.

This clone showed up just once. This chain connects TRBV7-2 to TRBJ2-3; 8 positions match TRBD2. V shed 5 bases, J shed 0 bases, and the junction held 7 bases outside the gene matches. The CDR3 spans 16 residues. The germline gives CDR1 SGHTA, CDR2 FQGNSA. CDR3 sequence (DNA): TGTGCCAGCAGCCAGCAACTAGCGGAGAGCACAGATACGCAGTATTTT. Residues: CASSQQLAESTDTQYF. Looking up the rest from reference TRBV7-2 and TRBJ2-3 gives the full variable domain: GAGVSQSPSNKVTEKGKDVELRCDPISGHTALYWYRQSLGQGLEFLIYFQGNSAPDKSGLPSDRFSAERTGGSVSTLTIQRTQQEDSAVYLCASSQQLAESTDTQYFGPGTRLTVL.

This clone was seen a single time. The chain uses TRBV7-8 and TRBJ1-4; D gene uncertain. Deletions cut 0 bases from V and 7 bases from J, with 9 bases between. CDR3 size: 14 residues. In germline, CDR1 is SGHVS, CDR2 FQNEAQ. The DNA of the CDR3 is TGTGCCAGCAGCTTAGCGCGTCGAGGTGAAAAACTGTTTTTT. Residues: CASSLARRGEKLFF.

Concerning this clone: Other nucleotide sequences in the sample specify the same CDR3. The V and J genes are TRBV5-4 and TRBJ1-1, with no clear D. Trimming removed 2 bases from V and 1 base from J, with 9 bases in between. CDR1 is SGHNT and CDR2 is YYREEE in the germline V gene (reference sequence). The CDR3 is 14 residues long. Here the CDR3 reads CASSFLGGNTEAFF. In nucleotides, the CDR3 is TGTGCCAGCAGCTTCCTAGGCGGGAACACTGAAGCTTTCTTT.

The chain couples TRBV6-6 to TRBJ2-7; weak D call: TRBD2 (5 bases). The germline V gene has CDR1 MNHNY and CDR2 SVGAGI (reference sequence). V lost 7 bases and J lost 2, with 9 bases in between. The CDR3 is 12 amino acids. The CDR3: CASMAGTYEQYF. The DNA of the CDR3 is TGTGCCAGCATGGCGGGTACCTACGAGCAGTACTTC.

In the case of this clone: Other DNA sequences in this specimen translate into the identical CDR3. The chain combines TRBV27 with TRBJ2-1; no clear D gene. Germline V gene sequence: CDR1 MNHEY, CDR2 SMNVEV (reference sequence). Trimming removed 5 bases at V and 3 bases at J, with 8 bases between. The CDR3 covers 13 residues. CDR3 sequence: CASSQDGYNEQFF. As DNA, the CDR3 is TGTGCCAGCAGTCAGGACGGCTACAATGAGCAGTTCTTC.